A single sample is the source of the 5 T cell receptor beta chains below, sequenced in a study of CD8+ T cells in alopecia areata (dated by TCRdb to 2017 to 2018). The receptor library was made with the immunoSEQ multiplex PCR assay. To provide template for TCR sequencing, every sample had RNA extracted and reverse transcribed into cDNA. TCRdb obtained this table from immuneACCESS and retained in-frame rearrangements with V and J assigned. These tables miss some clones; where compared with another copy, unresolved V genes account for less than half of the shortfall, and the remainder is unexplained. For this sample there are 200,000 to 250,000 clones; roughly two fifths appear just once. The ten largest make up 0.4% to 0.55% of the sample. Read against the paper, the sample's treatment or condition label means: oral pan-JAK inhibitor, 5-10 mg twice daily. This specimen was CD4+ T cells sorted from blood, taken at approximately week 30, from a patient treated with tofacitinib. These receptors were collected from a human donor with alopecia areata.

This chain joins TRBV5-6 and TRBJ2-7; possible D gene TRBD2, 6 bases. The V gene's germline CDR1 is SGHDT and CDR2 YYEEEE. There are 16 residues in the CDR3. Trimming took 4 bases from V and 2 from J, leaving 19 bases between them. The CDR3 loop is CASSIIAGQAAYEQYF. The CDR3 DNA sequence: TGTGCCAGCAGCATCATTGCGGGGCAGGCGGCCTACGAGCAGTACTTC. Supplemented by reference TRBV5-6 and TRBJ2-7, the full variable domain reads DAGVTQSPTHLIKTRGQQVTLRCSPKSGHDTVSWYQQALGQGPQFIFQYYEEEERQRGNFPDRFSGHQFPNYSSELNVNALLLGDSALYLCASSIIAGQAAYEQYFGPGTRLTVT.

V usage is TRBV7-2 and J usage is TRBJ2-7; TRBD1 might be the D (7 bases). The CDR3 totals 15 residues. Germline V lookup: CDR1 SGHTA, CDR2 FQGNSA. Trimming stripped 2 bases from V and 2 bases from J, with 13 bases between. The DNA for the CDR3 is TGTGCCAGCAGCTTATTGGCGGGACAGCCCTACGAGCAGTACTTC. Its protein is CASSLLAGQPYEQYF.

The chain uses TRBV30 and TRBJ2-7; D perhaps matches TRBD2 (6 bases). CDR1 and CDR2 from the germline V gene are GTSNPN and SVGIG (reference sequence). This CDR3 spans 13 amino acids. With 3 bases removed from V and 4 bases from J, the gap between germline ends came to 13 bases. The CDR3 protein is CAWSGDFVYEQYF. The CDR3, as DNA: TGTGCCTGGAGCGGGGACTTCGTTTACGAGCAGTACTTC.

This rearrangement joins TRBV6-5 to TRBJ1-1; no clear D gene. Germline CDR1 reads MNHEY; CDR2 reads SVGAGI. V gave up 1 base and J gave up 1 base, with 4 bases separating them. This CDR3 has 13 amino acids. Written as DNA, the CDR3 is TGTGCCAGCAGTTACTTCTCGAACACTGAAGCTTTCTTT. This sequence encodes CASSYFSNTEAFF.

The chain combines TRBV4-1 with TRBJ1-3; D is perhaps TRBD1 (6 bases). Germline CDR1 is MGHRA and CDR2 is YSYEKL. The CDR3 consists of 16 residues. Deletions cut 0 bases from V and 0 bases from J, with 9 bases between. CDR3 DNA: TGCGCCAGCAGCCAAGATCGACAGGCCTCTGGAAACACCATATATTTT. Amino acid sequence: CASSQDRQASGNTIYF.